Listed below are T cell receptor beta chains from one sample, sequenced in a study of shared clonotypes between healthy human individuals. TCRdb's copy holds only in-frame clones and misses some; the assay was immunoSEQ multiplex PCR. This table has some 2 million clones, over 85% appearing once. Sequenced material: naive CD8+ T cells sorted from blood. These receptors all come from a young man in good health. CDR3s include the opening cysteine and the closing phenylalanine or tryptophan. A D gene is named only where the DNA matches it firmly. Where a row states a size, it is once, few, many or the class of an expanded clone; other rows omit it.

>TRBJ1-1|-|-|TRBV7-6
CASSSGPSTEAFF
TGTGCCAGCAGCTCCGGACCGAGCACTGAAGCTTTCTTT
>TRBJ2-7|-|-|TRBV7-3
CASSFGITYEQYF
TGTGCCAGCAGCTTCGGGATCACCTACGAGCAGTACTTC
>TRBJ2-7|-|-|TRBV6-1
CASSESSAFYEQYF
TGTGCCAGCAGTGAATCATCGGCTTTCTACGAGCAGTACTTC
>TRBJ2-7|-|-|TRBV5-4
CASSLDPGAYEQYF
TGTGCCAGCAGCTTGGACCCGGGGGCCTACGAGCAGTACTTC
>TRBJ1-6|-|-|TRBV10-2
CASSESGYNSPLHF
TGCGCCAGCAGTGAGTCTGGTTATAATTCACCCCTCCACTTT
>TRBJ2-7|TRBD2|-|TRBV10-3
CAISEAGAVEQYF
TGTGCCATCAGTGAAGCGGGGGCAGTCGAGCAGTACTTC
>TRBJ2-5|-|-|TRBV6-5
CASCRQGGETQYF
TGTGCCAGCTGTCGGCAGGGAGGAGAGACCCAGTACTTC
>TRBJ2-7|TRBD2|-|TRBV5-6
CASSLALAGAKDEQYF
TGTGCCAGCAGCTTGGCCCTAGCGGGAGCTAAGGACGAGCAGTACTTC
>TRBJ1-2|TRBD1|-|TRBV25-1
CASSDRTGVDGYTF
TGTGCCAGCAGTGACCGGACAGGGGTGGATGGCTACACCTTC
>TRBJ1-1|-|-|TRBV2
CASSPGRVNTEAFF
TGTGCCAGCAGTCCGGGCAGGGTGAATACTGAAGCTTTCTTT
>TRBJ2-7|-|-|TRBV5-6
CASSLGGGSEQYF
TGTGCCAGCAGCTTGGGTGGGGGTTCCGAGCAGTACTTC
>TRBJ1-6|TRBD1|few|TRBV5-4
CASSSTGGRSPLHF
TGTGCCAGCAGCTCGACAGGGGGCCGTTCACCCCTCCACTTT
>TRBJ1-2|-|-|TRBV14
CASSQDHSALYGYTF
TGTGCCAGCAGCCAAGATCATTCCGCTCTTTATGGCTACACCTTC
>TRBJ2-1|TRBD2|-|TRBV7-2
CASSPWEGLAGFYEQFF
TGTGCCAGCAGCCCGTGGGAGGGACTAGCCGGCTTCTATGAGCAGTTCTTC
>TRBJ1-2|-|-|TRBV5-6
CASSLWEGGLGYTF
TGTGCCAGCAGCTTATGGGAGGGGGGACTTGGCTACACCTTC
>TRBJ2-2|-|few|TRBV29-1
CSVEAGTGELFF
TGCAGCGTTGAGGCGGGGACCGGGGAGCTGTTTTTT
>TRBJ2-7|-|-|TRBV9
CASSATLSDEQYF
TGTGCCAGCAGCGCCACTCTTAGCGACGAGCAGTACTTC
>TRBJ2-2|-|-|TRBV29-1
CSVSGTPNTGELFF
TGCAGCGTTAGTGGGACACCGAACACCGGGGAGCTGTTTTTT
>TRBJ2-1|-|-|TRBV29-1
CSAREVSYNEQFF
TGCAGCGCCCGTGAGGTGAGCTACAATGAGCAGTTCTTC
>TRBJ2-1|-|-|TRBV4-3
CASSQLGGPYNEQFF
TGCGCCAGCAGCCAACTAGGGGGTCCCTACAATGAGCAGTTCTTC
>TRBJ1-5|-|once|TRBV21-1
CASSSEGQGRQPQHF
TGTGCCAGCAGCTCTGAGGGACAGGGGCGTCAGCCCCAGCATTTT
>TRBJ2-2|TRBD1|-|TRBV13
CASSPGQVNTGELFF
TGTGCCAGCAGCCCGGGACAGGTGAACACCGGGGAGCTGTTTTTT
>TRBJ2-7|-|-|TRBV5-6
CASSLGSHWEQYF
TGTGCCAGCAGCTTGGGATCGCATTGGGAGCAGTACTTC
>TRBJ2-7|TRBD2|-|TRBV7-9
CASSSPGTSGTYEQYF
TGTGCCAGCAGTTCGCCCGGGACTAGCGGGACCTACGAGCAGTACTTC